Presented here are 2 T cell receptor beta chains from one specimen sequenced in a study of cytomegalovirus exposure and HLA in healthy donors. TCRdb's table, derived via immunoSEQ multiplex PCR, lists solely in-frame clones and lacks some. The sample yields 220,000 or so clones, over 70% seen once. The sample consisted of PBMCs. These receptors were obtained from a woman aged 30 to 39 in good health and CMV-seropositive.

The genes are TRBV10-3 and TRBJ2-3; D may be TRBD1 (6 bases). V lost 7 bases and J lost 0, with 11 bases in between. Germline V CDR1 and CDR2: ENHRY, SYGVKD. The CDR3 is made up of 14 amino acids. This CDR3 reads CAITAGESTDTQYF. DNA for the CDR3: TGTGCCATCACGGCAGGGGAAAGCACAGATACGCAGTATTTT.

The chain is built from TRBV5-1 and TRBJ2-7, with 7 bases matching TRBD1. The length of the CDR3 is 16 residues. The germline V gene has CDR1 SGHRS and CDR2 YFSETQ. Germline trimming cut 4 bases from V and 0 bases from J; bases unmatched to any gene: 10. Written as DNA, the CDR3 is TGCGCCAGCAGCGCGGCAGCAGGACAGGCCTCCTACGAGCAGTACTTC. Its protein is CASSAAAGQASYEQYF.